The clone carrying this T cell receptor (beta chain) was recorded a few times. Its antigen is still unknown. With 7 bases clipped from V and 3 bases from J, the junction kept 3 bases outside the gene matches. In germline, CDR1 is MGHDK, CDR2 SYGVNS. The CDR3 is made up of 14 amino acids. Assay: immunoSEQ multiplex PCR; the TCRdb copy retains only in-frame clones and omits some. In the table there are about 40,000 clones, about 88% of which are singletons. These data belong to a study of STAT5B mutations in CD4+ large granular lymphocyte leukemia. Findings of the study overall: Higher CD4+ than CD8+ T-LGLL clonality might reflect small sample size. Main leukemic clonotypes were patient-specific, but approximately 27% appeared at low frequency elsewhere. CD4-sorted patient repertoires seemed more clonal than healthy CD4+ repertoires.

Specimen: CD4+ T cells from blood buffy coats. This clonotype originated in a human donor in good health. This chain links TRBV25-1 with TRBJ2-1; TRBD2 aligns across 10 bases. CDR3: CASTSSGGYNEQFF. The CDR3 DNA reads TGTGCCAGCACTTCTAGCGGGGGCTACAATGAGCAGTTCTTC.